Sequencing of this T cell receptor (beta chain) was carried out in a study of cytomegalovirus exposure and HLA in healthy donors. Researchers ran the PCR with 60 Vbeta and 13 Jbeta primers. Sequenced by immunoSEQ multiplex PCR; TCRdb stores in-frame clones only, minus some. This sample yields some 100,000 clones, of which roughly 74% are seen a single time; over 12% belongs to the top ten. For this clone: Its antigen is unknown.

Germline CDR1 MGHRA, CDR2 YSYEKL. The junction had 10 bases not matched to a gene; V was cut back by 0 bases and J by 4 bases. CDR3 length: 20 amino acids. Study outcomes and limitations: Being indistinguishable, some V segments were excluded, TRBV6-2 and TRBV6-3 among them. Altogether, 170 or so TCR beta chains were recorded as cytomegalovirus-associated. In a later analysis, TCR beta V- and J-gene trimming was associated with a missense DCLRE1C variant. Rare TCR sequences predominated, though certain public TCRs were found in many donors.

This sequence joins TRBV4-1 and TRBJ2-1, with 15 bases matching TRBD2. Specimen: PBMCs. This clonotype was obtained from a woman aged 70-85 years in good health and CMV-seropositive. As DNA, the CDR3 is TGCGCCAGCAGCCAAGATCTTCGGACTAGCGGGGGGGCCAGGTACAATGAGCAGTTCTTC. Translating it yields CASSQDLRTSGGARYNEQFF.